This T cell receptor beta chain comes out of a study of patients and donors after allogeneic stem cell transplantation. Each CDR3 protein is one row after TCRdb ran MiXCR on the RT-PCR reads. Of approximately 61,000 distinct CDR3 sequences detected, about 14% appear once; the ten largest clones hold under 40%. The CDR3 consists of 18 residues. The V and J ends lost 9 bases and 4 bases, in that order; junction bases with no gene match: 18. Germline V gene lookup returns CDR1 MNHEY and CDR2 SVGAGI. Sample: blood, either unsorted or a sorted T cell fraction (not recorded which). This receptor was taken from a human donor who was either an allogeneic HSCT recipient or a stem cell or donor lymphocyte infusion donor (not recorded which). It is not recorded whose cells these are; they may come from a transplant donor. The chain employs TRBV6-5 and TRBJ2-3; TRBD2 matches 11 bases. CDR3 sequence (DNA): TGTGCCAGACAGTTACCCCTAGCGGGAGGCCTCGGGGCAGATACGCAGTATTTT. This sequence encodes CARQLPLAGGLGADTQYF.